This entry lists 13 T cell receptor beta chains sequenced from one sample in a study of T cells after yellow fever vaccination. Each CDR3 protein is one row after TCRdb ran MiXCR on the 5' RACE reads. The profile shows more than 300,000 distinct CDR3 sequences, about 10% of them singletons. The material sequenced was CD4+ T cells sorted from PBMCs, taken 45 days after the yellow fever booster vaccination. These receptors originate from a man aged 18 to 29 who received the YFV17D yellow fever vaccine.

The V gene is TRBV2, the J gene TRBJ2-1; D gene uncertain. Germline assignment: CDR1 SNHLY and CDR2 FYNNEI. V lost 5 bases and J 9 bases, leaving 14 bases between the germline ends. This CDR3 spans 13 amino acids. CDR3 residues: CASSRAERGEQFF. The DNA for the CDR3 is TGTGCCAGCAGTCGGGCTGAGCGAGGTGAGCAGTTCTTC.

The chain uses TRBV4-2 and TRBJ2-7, with 11 bases fitting TRBD1. Germline values: CDR1 LGHNA, CDR2 YNFKEQ. The junction had 8 bases not matched to a gene; V was cut back by 4 bases and J by 6 bases. The CDR3 covers 15 residues. DNA for the CDR3: TGTGCCAGCAGCCCAGATCGGGACAGGGGGACCGAGCAGTACTTC. The encoded protein is CASSPDRDRGTEQYF.

Only a few counts were recorded for this clonotype. The V gene is TRBV5-1, the J gene TRBJ1-3, with D perhaps matching TRBD1 (5 bases). There are 18 residues in the CDR3. Germline values: CDR1 SGHRS, CDR2 YFSETQ. The germline V and J ends were trimmed by 0 bases and 0 bases, with 16 bases remaining between them. The CDR3 nucleotides are TGCGCCAGCAGCTTGGAGCCAGGGCCCCGAAACTCTGGAAACACCATATATTTT. Encoded protein: CASSLEPGPRNSGNTIYF.

The rearrangement uses TRBV9 and TRBJ1-1, with TRBD1 as a possible D gene (5 bases). Trimming removed 2 bases from V and 6 bases from J, with 14 bases in between. The CDR3 covers 14 residues. Per the germline V gene, CDR1 is SGDLS and CDR2 is YYNGEE. CDR3 in DNA: TGTGCCAGCAGCGTGGGGACGGCCGGACCTGAAGCTTTCTTT. Translating it yields CASSVGTAGPEAFF.

This clonotype appeared a few times. The chain links TRBV7-2 to TRBJ2-1, with 11 bases aligning to TRBD2. CDR1 is SGHTA and CDR2 is FQGNSA in the germline V gene. The junction had 15 bases not matched to a gene; V was cut back by 5 bases and J by 9 bases. This CDR3 contains 17 residues. The CDR3 bases are TGTGCCAGCAGCCGCCAGCACGGCAGGCTAGCGGGGGGTGAGCAGTTCTTC. Translated: CASSRQHGRLAGGEQFF.

For this clonotype: Given the absence of the conserved phenylalanine or tryptophan at the CDR3 end, a read error is likely. This chain links TRBV6-2 or TRBV6-3 with TRBJ1-5, with D possibly TRBD1 on 5 matching bases. The CDR3 is made up of 15 amino acids. Germline CDR1 MNHEY, CDR2 SVGEGT. Trimming left V 2 bases short and J 0 bases short, with 8 bases between. CDR3 DNA: TGTGCCAGCAGTTACCGGGGGAATAGCAATCAGCCCCAGCATTGT. It specifies CASSYRGNSNQPQHC.

This clonotype turned up a few times. V and J are TRBV4-2 and TRBJ2-1; 7 positions match TRBD2. V gave up 4 bases and J gave up 6 bases; unmatched junction bases: 15. The germline gives CDR1 LGHNA, CDR2 YNFKEQ. This CDR3 is built from 17 residues. CDR3 sequence (DNA): TGTGCCAGCAGCCTCCTGGGCCTAACTTGGGAGGGCAATGAGCAGTTCTTC. Protein product: CASSLLGLTWEGNEQFF.

V gene TRBV5-1 combines with J gene TRBJ1-2, with D unresolved. CDR1 and CDR2 from the germline V gene are SGHRS and YFSETQ. V lost 1 base, J lost 7 bases, and 14 bases lay in between. This CDR3 has 14 residues. The chain's CDR3 is CASSLSPIEGGYTF. CDR3 in DNA: TGCGCCAGCAGCTTGTCTCCTATCGAGGGTGGCTACACCTTC.

This clonotype was seen just once. This rearrangement joins TRBV7-2 to TRBJ2-2; the D gene is possibly TRBD1 (6 bases). CDR3 length: 15 amino acids. The germline V gene has CDR1 SGHTA and CDR2 FQGNSA. Between the trimmed V and J ends, which lost 0 bases and 4 bases, there was a span of 9 bases. CDR3 sequence: CASSLASRGTGELFF. The CDR3 nucleotides are TGTGCCAGCAGCTTAGCTTCCAGGGGCACCGGGGAGCTGTTTTTT.

This clonotype was seen only a few times. This rearrangement joins TRBV12-3 or TRBV12-4 to TRBJ1-5; TRBD1 agrees at 7 bases. The CDR3 contains 13 residues. Unmatched junction bases numbered 3, after V lost 7 bases and J lost 3 bases. CDR3 nucleotides: TGTGCCAGCACGGGACAGTTCAATCAGCCCCAGCATTTT. This gives the protein CASTGQFNQPQHF.

This clonotype was detected a few times. In DNA form, the CDR3 reads TGTGCCAGCAGCTTAGGTCCGGTTACAAACTATGGCTACACCTTC. Amino acids: CASSLGPVTNYGYTF. The chain uses TRBV11-2 and TRBJ1-2; D ambiguous. The germline CDR1 and CDR2 sequences are SGHAT and FQNNGV. V lost 1 base and J lost 2, with 11 bases in between. The CDR3 runs 15 residues. The full variable domain, completed using reference TRBV11-2 and TRBJ1-2, is EAGVAQSPRYKIIEKRQSVAFWCNPISGHATLYWYQQILGQGPKLLIQFQNNGVVDDSQLPKDRFSAERLKGVDSTLKIQPAKLEDSAVYLCASSLGPVTNYGYTFGSGTRLTVV.

In its sample, this clonotype was seen a few times. The chain is built from TRBV7-2 and TRBJ2-1; the D is unclear. The CDR3 extends over 12 amino acids. CDR1 is SGHTA and CDR2 is FQGNSA in the germline V gene. Trimming pared 6 bases from V and 8 bases from J, leaving 11 bases between. The CDR3 DNA reads as TGTGCCAGCAGTGGACGGCAGTATGAGCAGTTCTTC. Translating gives CASSGRQYEQFF.

This clonotype was recorded a few times. The chain links TRBV28 to TRBJ2-3; no clear D. The CDR3 is 15 amino acids. V dropped 6 bases and J dropped 0 bases, with 13 bases sitting between them. Germline CDR1 reads MDHEN; CDR2 reads SYDVKM. As DNA, the CDR3 is TGTGCCAGCAGCCCTTATAGACAAAGCACAGATACGCAGTATTTT. Encoded protein: CASSPYRQSTDTQYF.